The T cell receptor (beta chain) described here comes from a study of T-cell memory formation after mild COVID-19. Libraries for TCRalpha and TCRbeta carried sample barcodes and unique molecular identifiers via 5'RACE. TCRdb itself ran the 5' RACE reads through MiXCR, one entry per CDR3 protein. This sample has about 320,000 distinct CDR3 sequences, with approximately 14% found just once. Study-wide findings and caveats: Clones that contracted from day 15 to 85 had balanced CD4/CD8; later expanders were CD4+ biased.

This CDR3 is built from 13 residues. The V gene's germline CDR1 is MGHDK and CDR2 SYGVNS. The V and J ends lost 5 bases and 6 bases, in that order; junction bases with no gene match: 7. This clonotype was seen more than once but under ten times. Its antigen remains unknown. The chain joins TRBV25-1 to TRBJ2-7; 7 bases align to TRBD2. This TCR was sampled from a young man who had mild COVID-19 (a few samples of this study predate the infection). Cell type and time point are not known. The sample was PBMCs or a T cell subset sorted from them (not recorded which). Written as DNA, the CDR3 is TGTGCCAGCAGTTATGTGGGGGGGGGCGAGCAGTACTTC. Translating gives CASSYVGGGEQYF.